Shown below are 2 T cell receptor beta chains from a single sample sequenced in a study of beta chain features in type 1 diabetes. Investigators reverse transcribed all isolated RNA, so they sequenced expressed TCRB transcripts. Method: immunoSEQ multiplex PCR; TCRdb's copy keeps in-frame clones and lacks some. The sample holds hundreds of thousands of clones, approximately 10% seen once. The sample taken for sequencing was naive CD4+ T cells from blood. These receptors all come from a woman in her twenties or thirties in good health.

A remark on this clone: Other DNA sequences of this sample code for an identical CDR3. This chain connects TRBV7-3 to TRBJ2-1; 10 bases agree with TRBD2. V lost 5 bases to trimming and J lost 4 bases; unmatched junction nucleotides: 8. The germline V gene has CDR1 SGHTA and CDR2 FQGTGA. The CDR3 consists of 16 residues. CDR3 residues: CASSLRLAGVYNEQFF. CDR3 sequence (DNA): TGTGCCAGCAGCCTTCGCCTAGCGGGAGTTTACAATGAGCAGTTCTTC.

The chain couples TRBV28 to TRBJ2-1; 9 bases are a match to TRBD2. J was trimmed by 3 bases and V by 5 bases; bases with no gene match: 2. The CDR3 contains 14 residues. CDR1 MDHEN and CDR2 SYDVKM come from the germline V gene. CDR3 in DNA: TGTGCCAGCAGTACTAGCGGGTTCTACAATGAGCAGTTCTTC. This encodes CASSTSGFYNEQFF.